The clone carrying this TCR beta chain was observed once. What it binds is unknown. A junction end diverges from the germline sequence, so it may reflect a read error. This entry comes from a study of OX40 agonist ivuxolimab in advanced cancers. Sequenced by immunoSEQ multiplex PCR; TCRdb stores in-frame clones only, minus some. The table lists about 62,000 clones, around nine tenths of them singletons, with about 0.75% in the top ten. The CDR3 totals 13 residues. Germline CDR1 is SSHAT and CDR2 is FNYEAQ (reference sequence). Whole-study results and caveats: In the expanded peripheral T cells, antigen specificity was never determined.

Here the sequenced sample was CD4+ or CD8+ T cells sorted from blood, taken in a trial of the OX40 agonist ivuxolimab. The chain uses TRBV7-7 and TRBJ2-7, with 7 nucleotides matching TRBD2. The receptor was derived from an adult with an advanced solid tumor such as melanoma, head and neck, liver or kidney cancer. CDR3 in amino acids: CASSLDGGTEQYF. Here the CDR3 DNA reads TGTGCTAGCAGCTTAGACGGGGGGACCGAGCAGTACTTC.